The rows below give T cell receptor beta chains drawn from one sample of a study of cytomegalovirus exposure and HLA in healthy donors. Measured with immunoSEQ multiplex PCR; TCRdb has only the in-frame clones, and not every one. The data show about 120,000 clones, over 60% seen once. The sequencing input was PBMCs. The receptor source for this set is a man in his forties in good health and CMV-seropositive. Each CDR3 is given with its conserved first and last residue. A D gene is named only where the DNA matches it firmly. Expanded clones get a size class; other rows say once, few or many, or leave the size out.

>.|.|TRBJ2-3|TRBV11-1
CASSLIRGTDTQYF
TGTGCCAGCAGCTTAATACGGGGCACAGATACGCAGTATTTT
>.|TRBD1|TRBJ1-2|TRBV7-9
CASSLGGTGYGYTF
TGTGCCAGCAGCTTAGGGGGGACAGGATATGGCTACACCTTC
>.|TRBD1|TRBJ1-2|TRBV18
CASSPQGVNYGYTF
TGTGCCAGCTCACCGCAGGGGGTTAACTATGGCTACACCTTC
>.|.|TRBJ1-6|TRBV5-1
CASSLAFGARNSPLHF
TGCGCCAGCAGCTTGGCCTTTGGGGCACGAAATTCACCCCTCCACTTT
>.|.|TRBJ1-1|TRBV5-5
CASSLQTKNTEAFF
TGTGCCAGCAGCTTGCAGACAAAGAACACTGAAGCTTTCTTT
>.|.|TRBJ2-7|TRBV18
CASSLSDSTPYEQYF
TGTGCCAGCTCACTTTCCGACAGTACCCCCTACGAGCAGTACTTC
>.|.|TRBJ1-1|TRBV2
CASRVRNTEAFF
TGTGCCAGCAGGGTCAGGAACACTGAAGCTTTCTTT
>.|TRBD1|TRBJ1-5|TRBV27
CASSTGDFSNQPQHF
TGTGCCAGCAGTACAGGGGATTTTAGCAATCAGCCCCAGCATTTT
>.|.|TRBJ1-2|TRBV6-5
CASTSTGGVGGYTF
TGTGCCAGCACCAGTACTGGGGGGGTGGGGGGCTACACCTTC
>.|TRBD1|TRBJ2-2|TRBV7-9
CASSLAPGRGKAGELFF
TGTGCCAGCAGCTTAGCCCCGGGCAGGGGGAAGGCCGGGGAGCTGTTTTTT
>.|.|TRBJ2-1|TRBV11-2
CASSRHGTMGTIEQFF
TGTGCCAGCAGCCGCCACGGGACTATGGGGACAATCGAGCAGTTCTTC
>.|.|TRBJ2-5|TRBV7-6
CASSLAALGAAFSHQETQYF
TGTGCCAGCAGCTTAGCCGCTTTGGGGGCTGCCTTTAGTCACCAAGAGACCCAGTACTTC
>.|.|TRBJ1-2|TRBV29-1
CSVEGVGSNYGYTF
TGCAGCGTTGAAGGCGTCGGGAGTAACTATGGCTACACCTTC
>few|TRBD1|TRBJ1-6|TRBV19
CASNDPGQGGYSPLHF
TGTGCCAGTAACGACCCAGGACAGGGAGGGTATTCACCCCTCCACTTT
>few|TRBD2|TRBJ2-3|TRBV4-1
CASSQEGGSTDTQYF
TGCGCCAGCAGCCAAGAGGGGGGGAGCACAGATACGCAGTATTTT
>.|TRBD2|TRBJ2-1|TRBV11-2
CASSLEGLAGAGEQFF
TGTGCCAGCAGCTTAGAGGGACTAGCGGGGGCTGGCGAGCAGTTCTTC
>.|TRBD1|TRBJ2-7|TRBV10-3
CAISEGQASYEQYF
TGTGCCATCAGTGAGGGACAGGCAAGCTACGAGCAGTACTTC
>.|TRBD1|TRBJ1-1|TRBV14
CASSSGATGALEAFF
TGTGCCAGCAGCTCAGGGGCGACAGGGGCCCTTGAAGCTTTCTTT
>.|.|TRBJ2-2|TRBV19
CASSPQGLVNTGELFF
TGTGCCAGTAGCCCCCAGGGTCTCGTGAACACCGGGGAGCTGTTTTTT
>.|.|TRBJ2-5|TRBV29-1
CSVRQNQETQYF
TGCAGCGTGCGACAGAACCAAGAGACCCAGTACTTC
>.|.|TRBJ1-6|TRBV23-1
CASSQSPGAPSPLHF
TGCGCCAGCAGTCAATCCCCAGGGGCCCCTTCACCCCTCCACTTT
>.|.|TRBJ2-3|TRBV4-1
CASWGPGRDTQYF
TGCGCCAGCTGGGGCCCGGGGAGGGATACGCAGTATTTT
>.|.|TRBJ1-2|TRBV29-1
CSVEGRGYGYTF
TGCAGCGTTGAGGGCCGGGGCTATGGCTACACCTTC
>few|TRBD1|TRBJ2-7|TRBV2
CARRAQGSYEQYF
TGTGCCAGACGAGCACAGGGGTCCTACGAGCAGTACTTC
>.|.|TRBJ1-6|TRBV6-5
CASSSLGGSPLHF
TGTGCCAGCAGTTCCCTCGGGGGTTCACCCCTCCACTTT
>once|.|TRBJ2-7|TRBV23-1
CASSRYHRALSYEQYF
TGCGCCAGCAGTCGATACCACAGGGCCCTCTCCTACGAGCAGTACTTC
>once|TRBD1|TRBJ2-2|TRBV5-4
CASSTGQGNTGELFF
TGTGCCAGCAGCACGGGACAGGGGAACACCGGGGAGCTGTTTTTT
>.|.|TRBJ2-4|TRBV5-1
CASSLMGDSKNIQYF
TGCGCCAGCAGCTTGATGGGGGACTCCAAAAACATTCAGTACTTC
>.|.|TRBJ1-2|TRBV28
CASSLRGPYGYTF
TGTGCCAGCAGTTTGAGAGGTCCTTATGGCTACACCTTC
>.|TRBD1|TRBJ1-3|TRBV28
CASIEGQGIRHTIYF
TGTGCCAGCATTGAAGGACAGGGCATCCGACACACCATATATTTT
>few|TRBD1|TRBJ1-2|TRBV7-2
CASSFWTGGYGYTF
TGTGCCAGCAGCTTTTGGACAGGGGGCTATGGCTACACCTTC
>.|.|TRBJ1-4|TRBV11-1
CASSLSGRTNEKLFF
TGTGCCAGCAGCCTCTCCGGGAGAACTAATGAAAAACTGTTTTTT
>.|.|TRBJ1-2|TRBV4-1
CASTRGAADYGYTF
TGCGCCAGCACAAGGGGTGCGGCGGACTATGGCTACACCTTC
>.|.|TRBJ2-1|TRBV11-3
CASRRDTSSYNEQFF
TGTGCCAGCAGAAGGGACACTAGCTCCTACAATGAGCAGTTCTTC
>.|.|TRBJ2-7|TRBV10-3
CAISEDRQPSAYEQYF
TGTGCCATCAGTGAAGACAGGCAGCCTTCCGCCTACGAGCAGTACTTC
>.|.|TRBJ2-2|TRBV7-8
CASSLGANTGELFF
TGTGCCAGCAGCTTAGGAGCGAACACCGGGGAGCTGTTTTTT
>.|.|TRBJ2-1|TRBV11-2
CASTRDYNEQFF
TGTGCCAGCACGCGGGACTACAATGAGCAGTTCTTC
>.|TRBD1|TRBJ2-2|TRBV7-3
CASSLGTANTGELFF
TGTGCCAGCAGCTTAGGGACAGCGAACACCGGGGAGCTGTTTTTT
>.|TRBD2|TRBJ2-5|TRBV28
CASSSPGGRETQYF
TGTGCCAGCAGTTCCCCCGGGGGGAGGGAGACCCAGTACTTC
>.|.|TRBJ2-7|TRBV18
CASSPNPGLRDTPYEQYF
TGTGCCAGCTCACCAAACCCAGGGCTAAGGGACACCCCCTACGAGCAGTACTTC
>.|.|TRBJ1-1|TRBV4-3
CASSQDRGTVNTEAFF
TGCGCCAGCAGCCAAGATCGCGGGACGGTGAACACTGAAGCTTTCTTT
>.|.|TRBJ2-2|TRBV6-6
CASRRLNTGELLF
TGTGCCAGCAGACGACTCAACACCGGGGAGCTGCTTTTT
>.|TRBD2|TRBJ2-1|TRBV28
CASSSSGGAGYEQFF
TGTGCCAGCAGTTCAAGCGGGGGGGCAGGGTATGAGCAGTTCTTC
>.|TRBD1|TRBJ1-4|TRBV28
CASSSGTGATNEKLFF
TGTGCCAGCAGCTCCGGGACAGGGGCAACTAATGAAAAACTGTTTTTT
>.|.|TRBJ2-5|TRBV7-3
CASSQHVGTKETQYF
TGTGCCAGCAGCCAACACGTGGGGACAAAAGAGACCCAGTACTTC
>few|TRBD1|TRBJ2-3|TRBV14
CASSLKQGYTQYF
TGTGCCAGCAGCCTAAAACAGGGGTATACGCAGTATTTT
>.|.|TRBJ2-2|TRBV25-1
CASSEEGPGELFF
TGTGCCAGCAGTGAAGAGGGCCCCGGGGAGCTGTTTTTT
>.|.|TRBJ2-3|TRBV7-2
CASSPLPGGPGKDTQYF
TGTGCCAGCAGCCCCCTCCCCGGGGGGCCCGGCAAAGATACGCAGTATTTT
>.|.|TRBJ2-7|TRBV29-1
CSVEDRTASYEQYF
TGCAGCGTTGAAGATCGGACAGCCTCCTACGAGCAGTACTTC
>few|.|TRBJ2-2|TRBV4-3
CASSQERKRELFF
TGCGCCAGCAGCCAAGAGAGGAAAAGGGAGCTGTTTTTT
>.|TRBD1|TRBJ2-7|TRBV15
CATSRSGTGGYEQYF
TGTGCCACCAGCAGGTCCGGGACAGGGGGCTACGAGCAGTACTTC
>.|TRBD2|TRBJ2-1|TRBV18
CASSSSGGASYNEQFF
TGTGCCAGCTCAAGTAGCGGGGGTGCCTCTTACAATGAGCAGTTCTTC